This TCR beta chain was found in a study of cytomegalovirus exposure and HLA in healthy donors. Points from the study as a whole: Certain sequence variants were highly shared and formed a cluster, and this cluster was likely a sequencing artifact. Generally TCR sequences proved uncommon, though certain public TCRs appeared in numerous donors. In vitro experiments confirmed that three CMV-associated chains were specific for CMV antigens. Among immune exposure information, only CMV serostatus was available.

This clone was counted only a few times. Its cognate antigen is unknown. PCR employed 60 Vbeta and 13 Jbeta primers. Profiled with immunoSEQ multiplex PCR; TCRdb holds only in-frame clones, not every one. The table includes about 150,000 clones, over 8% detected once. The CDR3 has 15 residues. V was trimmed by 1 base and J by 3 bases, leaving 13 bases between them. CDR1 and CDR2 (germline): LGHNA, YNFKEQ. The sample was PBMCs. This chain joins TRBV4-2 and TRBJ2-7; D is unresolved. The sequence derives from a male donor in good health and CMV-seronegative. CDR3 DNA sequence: TGTGCCAGCAGCCAAGGACGAGGCACTTACTACGAGCAGTACTTC. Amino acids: CASSQGRGTYYEQYF.